This TCR delta chain is drawn from a study of γδ T cells in repeated Plasmodium falciparum infection. TCRdb reprocessed the multiplex PCR reads using CATT. The data contain 85,000 to 95,000 delta-chain clones, approximately 1.4% of them singletons. Notes on this clone: This DNA's translation differs at residue 3 from TCRdb's protein, which comes from a much larger clone; a read error is likely, and the protein shown is translated from the DNA.

Sample: gamma-delta T cells from blood. The source of this sequence is a pool of human donors (malaria-infected and uninfected, not separated).

The CDR3 protein is CARGDRPFLRGLGTGGYAAYTDKLIF. In nucleotides, the CDR3 is TGTGCTCGTGGGGATCGCCCCTTCCTACGGGGTTTAGGTACTGGGGGATACGCGGCGTACACCGATAAACTCATCTTT. This chain links TRDV1 with TRDJ1; 13 bases fit TRDD3. TCRdb does not report a J gene; here it was assigned by matching the DNA to germline references. The CDR3 length is 26 residues. Germline V gene data show CDR1 as TSWWSYY and CDR2 as QGS.